What follows is one T cell receptor beta chain and its context. Assay: immunoSEQ multiplex PCR; the TCRdb copy retains only in-frame clones and omits some. The sample has 130,000 or so clones; around nine tenths are singletons. This entry belongs to a study of control samples from healthy donors and cancer patients. Looked up from germline, CDR1 is GTSNPN and CDR2 is SVGIG (reference sequence). The length of the CDR3 is 13 residues. Trimming removed 1 base at V and 4 bases at J, with 8 bases between. The sequence was obtained from a man over 45 in good health. The chain has TRBV30 and TRBJ1-3; D may be TRBD1 (5 bases). The specimen sequenced was blood. The CDR3: CAWSEGVGNTIYF. The CDR3 nucleotides read TGTGCCTGGAGTGAAGGGGTCGGAAACACCATATATTTT.